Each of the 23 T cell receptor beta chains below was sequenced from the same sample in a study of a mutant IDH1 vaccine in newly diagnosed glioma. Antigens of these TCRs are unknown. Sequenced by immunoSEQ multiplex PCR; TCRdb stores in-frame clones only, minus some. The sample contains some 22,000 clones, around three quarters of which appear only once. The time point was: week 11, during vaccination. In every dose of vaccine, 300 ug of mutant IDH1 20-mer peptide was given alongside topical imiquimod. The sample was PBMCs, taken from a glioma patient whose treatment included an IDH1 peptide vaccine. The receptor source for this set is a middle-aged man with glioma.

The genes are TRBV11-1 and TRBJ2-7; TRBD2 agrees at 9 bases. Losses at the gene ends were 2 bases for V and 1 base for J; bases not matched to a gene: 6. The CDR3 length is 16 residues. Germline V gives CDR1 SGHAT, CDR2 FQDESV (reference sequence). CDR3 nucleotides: TGTGCCAGCAGCTTATCGACTAGCGGAGGATCCTACGAGCAGTACTTC. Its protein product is CASSLSTSGGSYEQYF.

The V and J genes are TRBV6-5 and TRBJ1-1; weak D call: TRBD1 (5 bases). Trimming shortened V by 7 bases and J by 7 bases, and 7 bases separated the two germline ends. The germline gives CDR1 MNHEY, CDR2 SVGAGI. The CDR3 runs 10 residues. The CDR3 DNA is TGTGCCAGCATGACAGTTGAAGCTTTCTTT. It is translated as CASMTVEAFF.

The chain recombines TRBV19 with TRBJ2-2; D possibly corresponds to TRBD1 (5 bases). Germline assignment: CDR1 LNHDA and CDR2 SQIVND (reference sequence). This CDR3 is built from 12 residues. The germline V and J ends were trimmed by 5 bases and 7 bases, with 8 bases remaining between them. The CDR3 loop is CASSYTGGELFF. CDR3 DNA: TGTGCCAGTAGTTACACAGGCGGGGAGCTGTTTTTT.

The CDR3 DNA reads TGTGCCAGCAGCTGGGGGCGCGATACTGAAGCTTTCTTT. It encodes CASSWGRDTEAFF. The chain combines TRBV7-8 with TRBJ1-1; D may be TRBD1 (6 bases). Germline V CDR1 and CDR2: SGHVS, FQNEAQ. Deletions cut 4 bases from V and 5 bases from J, with 11 bases between. The CDR3 sequence is 13 residues long.

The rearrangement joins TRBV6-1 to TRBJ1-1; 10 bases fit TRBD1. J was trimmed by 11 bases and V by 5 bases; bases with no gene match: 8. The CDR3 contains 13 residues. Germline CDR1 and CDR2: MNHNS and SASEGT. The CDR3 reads CASSPRTGGRAFF. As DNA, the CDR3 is TGTGCCAGCAGTCCTCGGACAGGGGGAAGGGCTTTCTTT.

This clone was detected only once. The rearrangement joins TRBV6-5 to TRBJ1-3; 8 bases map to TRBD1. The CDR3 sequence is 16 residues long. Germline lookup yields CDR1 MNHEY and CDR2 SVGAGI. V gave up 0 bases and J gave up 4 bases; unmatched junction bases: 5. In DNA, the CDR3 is TGTGCCAGCAGTTACTCAGGACAGGGACGCGGAAACACCATATATTTT. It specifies CASSYSGQGRGNTIYF.

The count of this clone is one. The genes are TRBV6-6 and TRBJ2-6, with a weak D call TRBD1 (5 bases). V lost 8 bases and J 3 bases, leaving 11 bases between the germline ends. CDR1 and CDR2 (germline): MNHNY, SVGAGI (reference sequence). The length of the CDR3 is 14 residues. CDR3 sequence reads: CASSRGVGANVLTF. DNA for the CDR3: TGTGCCAGCTCTAGGGGTGTTGGGGCCAACGTCCTGACTTTC.

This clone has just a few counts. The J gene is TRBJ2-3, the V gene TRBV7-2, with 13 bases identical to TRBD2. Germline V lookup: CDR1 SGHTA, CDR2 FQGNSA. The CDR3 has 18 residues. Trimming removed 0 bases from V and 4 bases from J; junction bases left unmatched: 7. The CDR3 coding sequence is TGTGCCAGCAGCTTAGCGTGGGGGACTAGCGGGAACCCAGATACGCAGTATTTT. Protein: CASSLAWGTSGNPDTQYF.

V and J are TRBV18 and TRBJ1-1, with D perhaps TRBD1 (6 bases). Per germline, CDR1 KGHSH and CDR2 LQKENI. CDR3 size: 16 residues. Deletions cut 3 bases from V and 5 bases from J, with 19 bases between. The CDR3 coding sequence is TGTGCCAGCTCACCGGGGGGGGCGGTGATGGGGACTGAAGCTTTCTTT. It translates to CASSPGGAVMGTEAFF. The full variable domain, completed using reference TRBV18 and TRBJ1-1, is NAGVMQNPRHLVRRRGQEARLRCSPMKGHSHVYWYRQLPEEGLKFMVYLQKENIIDESGMPKERFSAEFPKEGPSILRIQQVVRGDSAAYFCASSPGGAVMGTEAFFGQGTRLTVV.

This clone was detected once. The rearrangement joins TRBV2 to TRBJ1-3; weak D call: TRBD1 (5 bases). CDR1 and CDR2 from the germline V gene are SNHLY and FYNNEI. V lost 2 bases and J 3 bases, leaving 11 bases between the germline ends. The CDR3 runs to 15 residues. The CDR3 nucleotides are TGTGCCAGCAGTGAAACGCAGGGCCGTGGAAACACCATATATTTT. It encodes CASSETQGRGNTIYF.

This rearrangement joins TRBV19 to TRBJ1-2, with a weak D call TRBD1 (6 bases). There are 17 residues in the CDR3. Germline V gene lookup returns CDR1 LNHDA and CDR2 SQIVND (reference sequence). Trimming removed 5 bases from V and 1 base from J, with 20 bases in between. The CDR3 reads CASSLRDTITYNYGYTF. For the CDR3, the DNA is TGTGCCAGTAGTCTCCGGGACACTATAACCTATAACTATGGCTACACCTTC.

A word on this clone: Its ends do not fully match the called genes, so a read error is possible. The CDR3 bases are TGTGCCAGTAGTATACGTCGGGGCTCCAACGAGCAGTACTTC. Protein sequence: CASSIRRGSNEQYF. V is TRBV19 and J is TRBJ2-7; D tentatively fits TRBD1 or TRBD2 (5 bases each). The CDR3 has 14 amino acids. The germline CDR1 and CDR2 sequences are LNHDA and SQIVND (reference sequence). Full variable domain (remainder filled in from reference TRBV19 and TRBJ2-7): DGGITQSPKYLFRKEGQNVTLSCEQNLNHDAMYWYRQDPGQGLRLIYYSQIVNDFQKGDIAEGYSVSREKKESFPLTVTSAQKNPTAFYLCASSIRRGSNEQYFGPGTRLTVT.

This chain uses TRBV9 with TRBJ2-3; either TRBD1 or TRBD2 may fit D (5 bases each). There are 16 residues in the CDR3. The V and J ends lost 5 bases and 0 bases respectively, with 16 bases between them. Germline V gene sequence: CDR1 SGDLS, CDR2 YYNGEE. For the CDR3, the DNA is TGTGCCAGCAGTGCCACGTGGGGGAGTAGCACAGATACGCAGTATTTT. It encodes CASSATWGSSTDTQYF.

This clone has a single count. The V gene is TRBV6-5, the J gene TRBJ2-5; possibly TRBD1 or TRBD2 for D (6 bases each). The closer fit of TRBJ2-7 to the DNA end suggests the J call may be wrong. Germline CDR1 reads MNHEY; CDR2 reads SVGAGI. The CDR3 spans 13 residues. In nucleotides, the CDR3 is TGTGCCAGCAGTCCGGGGGCGTCCTACGAGCAGTACTTC. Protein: CASSPGASYEQYF.

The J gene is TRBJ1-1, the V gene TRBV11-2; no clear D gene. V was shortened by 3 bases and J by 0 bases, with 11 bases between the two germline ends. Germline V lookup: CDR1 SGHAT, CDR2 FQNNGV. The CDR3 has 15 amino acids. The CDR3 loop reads CASSLRGGVNTEAFF. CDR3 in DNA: TGTGCCAGCAGCTTGCGGGGTGGGGTGAACACTGAAGCTTTCTTT.

The CDR3 DNA sequence: TGCAGCGTTGAAAGGTCGAGAAGCGGGAGGGCCACCGGGGAGCTGTTTTTT. It translates to CSVERSRSGRATGELFF. This chain uses TRBV29-1 with TRBJ2-2, with 10 bases matching TRBD2. Germline trimming cut 2 bases from V and 4 bases from J; bases unmatched to any gene: 10. The CDR3 is 17 residues long. Germline V gene sequence: CDR1 SQVTM, CDR2 ANQGSEA.

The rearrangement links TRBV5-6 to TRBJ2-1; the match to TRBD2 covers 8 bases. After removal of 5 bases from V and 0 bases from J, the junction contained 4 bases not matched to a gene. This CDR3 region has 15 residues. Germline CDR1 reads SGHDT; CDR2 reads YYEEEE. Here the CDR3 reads CASSWAGGSYNEQFF. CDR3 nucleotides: TGTGCCAGCAGTTGGGCGGGAGGCTCCTACAATGAGCAGTTCTTC.

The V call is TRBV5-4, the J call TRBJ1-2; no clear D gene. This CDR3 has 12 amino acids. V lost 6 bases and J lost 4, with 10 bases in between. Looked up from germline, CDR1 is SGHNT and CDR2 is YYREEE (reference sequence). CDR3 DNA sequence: TGTGCCAGCATCAACGCGGGCTATGGCTACACCTTC. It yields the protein CASINAGYGYTF. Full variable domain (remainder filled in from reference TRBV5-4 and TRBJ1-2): ETGVTQSPTHLIKTRGQQVTLRCSSQSGHNTVSWYQQALGQGPQFIFQYYREEENGRGNFPPRFSGLQFPNYSSELNVNALELDDSALYLCASINAGYGYTFGSGTRLTVV.

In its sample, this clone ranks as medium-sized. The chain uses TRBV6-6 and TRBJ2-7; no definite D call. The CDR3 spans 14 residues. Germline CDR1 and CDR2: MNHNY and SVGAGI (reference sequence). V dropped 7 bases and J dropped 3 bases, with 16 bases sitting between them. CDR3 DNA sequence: TGTGCCAGCAACGACGGCCAGGTGGGCTACGAGCAGTACGTC. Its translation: CASNDGQVGYEQYV.

The chain's CDR3 is CASSRGTGGQPQHF. CDR3 DNA sequence: TGTGCCAGCTCACGGGGGACAGGTGGGCAGCCCCAGCATTTT. This chain joins TRBV18 and TRBJ1-5; 8 nucleotides agree with TRBD1. The CDR3 is 14 amino acids. V was pared by 4 bases and J by 7 bases, with 6 bases of the junction left unmatched. Germline assignment: CDR1 KGHSH and CDR2 LQKENI. Filled out from reference TRBV18 and TRBJ1-5, the complete variable domain reads NAGVMQNPRHLVRRRGQEARLRCSPMKGHSHVYWYRQLPEEGLKFMVYLQKENIIDESGMPKERFSAEFPKEGPSILRIQQVVRGDSAAYFCASSRGTGGQPQHFGDGTRLSIL.

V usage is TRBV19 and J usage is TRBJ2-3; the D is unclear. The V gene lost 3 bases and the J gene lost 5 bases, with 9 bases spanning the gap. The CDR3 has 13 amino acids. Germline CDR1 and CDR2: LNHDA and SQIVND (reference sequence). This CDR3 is CASSMGSVDTQYF. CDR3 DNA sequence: TGTGCCAGTAGTATGGGCAGCGTAGATACGCAGTATTTT.

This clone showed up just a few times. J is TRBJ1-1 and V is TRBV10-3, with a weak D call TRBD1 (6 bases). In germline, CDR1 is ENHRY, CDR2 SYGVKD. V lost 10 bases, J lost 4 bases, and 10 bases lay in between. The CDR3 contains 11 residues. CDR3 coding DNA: TGTGCCACGAGGACAGCCACTGAAGCTTTCTTT. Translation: CATRTATEAFF.

The CDR3 loop is CASSPEVQPQHF. As DNA, the CDR3 is TGTGCCAGCAGCCCGGAGGTTCAGCCCCAGCATTTT. The chain combines TRBV7-2 with TRBJ1-5; no definite D call. Per germline, CDR1 SGHTA and CDR2 FQGNSA. V was shortened by 5 bases and J by 6 bases, with 8 bases between the two germline ends. This CDR3 is built from 12 residues.